This T cell receptor (beta chain) was documented in a study of blood T cell repertoires in COVID-19. About the research overall: The origin of the acute and convalescent COVID-19 samples was the United States, Italy and Spain.

The CDR3 spans 12 residues. V lost 7 bases and J lost 2, with 9 bases in between. Germline V lookup: CDR1 SNHLY, CDR2 FYNNEI. Methods used by the authors: The assay estimated nucleated cells by amplifying reference gene primers. Sequencing used immunoSEQ multiplex PCR; TCRdb keeps in-frame clones, though not all of them. That table is the source of V, J and clone size, and D and trimming were worked out from the DNA. The sample includes 120,000 or so clones, about four fifths of them seen just once. The sample was peripheral blood. V is TRBV2 and J is TRBJ2-7; perhaps TRBD1 as D (6 bases). This clonotype was obtained from a man aged 55 to 69 with acute or convalescent COVID-19. The DNA of the CDR3 is TGTGCCAGCACCAACAGGGCCTACGAGCAGTACTTC. It codes for CASTNRAYEQYF.